Below are 12 T cell receptor beta chains sequenced from a single sample in a study of blood T cell repertoires in COVID-19. TCRdb keeps only in-frame clones here, not all; method: immunoSEQ multiplex PCR. The table lists more than 200,000 clones, 70% to 90% of them singletons. Material: peripheral blood. These receptors came from a man between 25 and 39 years old with active or convalescent COVID-19.

CDR3 in DNA: TGTGCCAGCAGCGTAGAGGACTCGAGAGGGGGCCGGACTGAAGCTTTCTTT. Translation: CASSVEDSRGGRTEAFF. The chain links TRBV9 to TRBJ1-1, with 7 bases that match TRBD1. The CDR3 runs 17 residues. Trimming at V came to 0 bases and at J to 5 bases, leaving 13 bases not matched to a gene. Germline loops: CDR1 SGDLS, CDR2 YYNGEE. Full variable domain (rest looked up from reference TRBV9 and TRBJ1-1): DSGVTQTPKHLITATGQRVTLRCSPRSGDLSVYWYQQSLDQGLQFLIQYYNGEERAKGNILERFSAQQFPDLHSELNLSSLELGDSALYFCASSVEDSRGGRTEAFFGQGTRLTVV.

The V gene is TRBV19, the J gene TRBJ1-2; D perhaps matches TRBD1 (5 bases). The V gene's germline CDR1 is LNHDA and CDR2 SQIVND (reference sequence). The V gene lost 3 bases and the J gene lost 10 bases, with 9 bases spanning the gap. The CDR3 is 11 amino acids. The CDR3 is CASSMGGAYTF. The CDR3 nucleotides are TGTGCCAGTAGTATGGGTGGGGCCTACACCTTC.

The chain recombines TRBV29-1 with TRBJ2-3; 7 bases fit TRBD1. This CDR3 is 14 amino acids long. In germline, CDR1 is SQVTM, CDR2 ANQGSEA. V dropped 7 bases and J dropped 4; count of bases not matched to a gene: 11. The CDR3 loop is CSASTGIGSDTQYF. Here the CDR3 DNA reads TGCAGCGCCTCGACAGGGATCGGTTCAGATACGCAGTATTTT.

The V gene is TRBV12-3 or TRBV12-4, the J gene TRBJ1-1, with 7 bases fitting TRBD1. The CDR3 runs to 12 residues. The ends lost 3 bases at V and 8 bases at J; junction bases unmatched: 3. The CDR3 protein is CASSFSQGEAFF. As DNA, the CDR3 is TGTGCCAGCAGTTTTTCACAGGGGGAAGCTTTCTTT.

Comments on this clone: Distinct nucleotide sequences in the sample also encode this CDR3. CDR3 nucleotides: TGTGCCAGCAGCCCAGGGTATGACGAGCAGTACTTC. It specifies CASSPGYDEQYF. J is TRBJ2-7 and V is TRBV6-5; perhaps TRBD1 as D (5 bases). Per the germline V gene, CDR1 is MNHEY and CDR2 is SVGAGI. The ends were cut back, 6 bases at V and 5 bases at J, with 11 bases in the middle. The CDR3 is 12 residues long.

The chain employs TRBV30 and TRBJ1-5; D might be TRBD1 (5 bases). The V gene lost 3 bases and the J gene lost 5 bases, with 17 bases spanning the gap. In germline, CDR1 is GTSNPN, CDR2 SVGIG (reference sequence). CDR3 size: 15 residues. This chain's CDR3 is CAWSRQRGNYQPQHF. Written as DNA, the CDR3 is TGTGCCTGGAGCCGGCAGCGGGGGAACTATCAGCCCCAGCATTTT.

This clone was seen a single time. This chain uses TRBV18 with TRBJ2-3; 8 nucleotides align to TRBD1. Germline V CDR1 and CDR2: KGHSH, LQKENI. The CDR3 is 15 amino acids. The J segment lost 1 base and the V segment lost 0 bases, leaving 0 bases of the junction unmatched. The CDR3 protein is CASSPPGQGTDTQYF. Here the CDR3 DNA reads TGTGCCAGCTCACCACCGGGACAGGGCACAGATACGCAGTATTTT.

The chain couples TRBV5-6 to TRBJ1-4, with a weak D call TRBD1 (5 bases). In germline, CDR1 is SGHDT, CDR2 YYEEEE. Deletions cut 3 bases from V and 8 bases from J, with 20 bases between. CDR3 length equals 16 residues. This CDR3 reads CASSYALGGREEKLFF. CDR3 nucleotide sequence: TGTGCCAGCAGCTATGCGCTGGGGGGTAGGGAGGAAAAACTGTTTTTT.

The chain uses TRBV7-2 and TRBJ2-5; the D gene is possibly TRBD2 (5 bases). The CDR3 is 17 amino acids. V was cut by 0 bases and J by 5 bases, with 19 bases left in between. CDR1 and CDR2 (germline): SGHTA, FQGNSA. The CDR3 region is CASSLASHGNPRETQYF. Written as DNA, the CDR3 is TGTGCCAGCAGCTTAGCCTCACACGGGAACCCTCGGGAGACCCAGTACTTC.

This sequence joins TRBV27 and TRBJ1-2; D might be TRBD1 (5 bases). The CDR3 is 14 residues long. Trimming cost V 6 bases and J 0 bases, with 11 bases left between them. Per the germline V gene, CDR1 is MNHEY and CDR2 is SMNVEV (reference sequence). The DNA of the CDR3 is TGTGCCAGCAGCGGGACTGGAGCTAACTATGGCTACACCTTC. This gives the protein CASSGTGANYGYTF.

This clone was seen a few times. This chain links TRBV7-9 with TRBJ2-1; tentatively, D is TRBD1 (6 bases). CDR3 length: 15 amino acids. Deletions cut 7 bases from V and 0 bases from J, with 13 bases between. The germline V gene has CDR1 SEHNR and CDR2 FQNEAQ (reference sequence). CDR3 region: CASTNRASSYNEQFF. The CDR3 DNA is TGTGCCAGCACCAACAGGGCGAGCTCCTACAATGAGCAGTTCTTC.

This chain uses TRBV3-1 (or the pseudogene TRBV3-2) with TRBJ1-5; D perhaps matches TRBD1 (6 bases). V dropped 8 bases and J dropped 5 bases, with 13 bases sitting between them. The CDR3 loop spans 13 amino acids. Germline V gene data show CDR1 as LGHDT and CDR2 as YNNKEL (reference sequence). The CDR3 sequence: CASSGGADQPQHF. The CDR3 DNA reads as TGTGCCAGCTCGGGGGGGGCCGATCAGCCCCAGCATTTT.